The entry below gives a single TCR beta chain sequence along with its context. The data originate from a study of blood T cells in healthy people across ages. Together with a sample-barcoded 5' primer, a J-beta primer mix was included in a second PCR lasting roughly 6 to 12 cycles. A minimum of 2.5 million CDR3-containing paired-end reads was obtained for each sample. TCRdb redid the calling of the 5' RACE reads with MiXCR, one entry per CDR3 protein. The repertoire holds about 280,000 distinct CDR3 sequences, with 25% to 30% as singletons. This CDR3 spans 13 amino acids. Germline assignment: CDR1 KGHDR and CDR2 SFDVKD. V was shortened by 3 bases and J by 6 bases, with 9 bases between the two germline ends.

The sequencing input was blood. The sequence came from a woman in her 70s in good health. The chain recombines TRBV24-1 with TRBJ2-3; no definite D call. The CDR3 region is CATSDLSVDTQYF. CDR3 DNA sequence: TGTGCCACCAGTGATCTTTCGGTGGATACGCAGTATTTT.